These 22 T cell receptor beta chains originate from one sample sequenced in a study of cytomegalovirus exposure and HLA in healthy donors. Both 60 Vbeta primers and 13 Jbeta primers went into the PCR. TCRdb's copy holds only in-frame clones and misses some; the assay was immunoSEQ multiplex PCR. The repertoire includes about 180,000 clones, about three quarters of them detected once, and more than 3.5% sits in the top ten. Source material: PBMCs. These receptors all stem from an older woman in good health and CMV-seropositive.

The CDR3 loop reads CASSKNGTGVPYEQYF. CDR3 bases: TGTGCCAGCAGCAAAAACGGGACAGGGGTCCCCTACGAGCAGTACTTC. This chain joins TRBV21-1 and TRBJ2-5; the DNA was not used to check the table's D call, TRBD1. The closer fit of TRBJ2-7 to the DNA end suggests the J call may be wrong. TRBV21-1 is noted as a pseudogene. CDR3 size: 16 residues.

This clone was recorded once. The rearrangement links TRBV4-3 to TRBJ1-4, with TRBD1 identical over 8 bases. This CDR3 spans 14 amino acids. Germline V gene lookup returns CDR1 LGHNA and CDR2 YSLEER. V trimming: 1 base; J trimming: 11 bases; junction bases outside the gene matches: 6. This CDR3 reads CASSQVSGGGKLFF. Written as DNA, the CDR3 is TGCGCCAGCAGCCAAGTGTCAGGGGGCGGGAAACTGTTTTTT.

J is TRBJ1-3 and V is TRBV5-1; 7 nucleotides line up with TRBD1. Germline V lookup: CDR1 SGHRS, CDR2 YFSETQ. This CDR3 region has 14 residues. V shed 0 bases and J 6 bases; nucleotides not matched to a gene: 3. CDR3 DNA: TGCGCCAGCAGCTTGGGACAGGGCGAAAACACCATATATTTT. This sequence encodes CASSLGQGENTIYF.

This chain links TRBV28 with TRBJ2-3; D gene unclear. This CDR3 has 13 amino acids. The germline V gene has CDR1 MDHEN and CDR2 SYDVKM. Trimming pared 5 bases from V and 0 bases from J, leaving 6 bases between. CDR3: CASSRRSTDTQYF. CDR3 sequence (DNA): TGTGCCAGCAGTCGGAGAAGCACAGATACGCAGTATTTT.

This chain connects TRBV5-1 to TRBJ2-6; 8 bases align to TRBD2. The ends lost 4 bases at V and 4 bases at J; junction bases unmatched: 4. The CDR3 spans 15 residues. The germline gives CDR1 SGHRS, CDR2 YFSETQ. CDR3 residues: CASSPGGVGANVLTF. Written as DNA, the CDR3 is TGCGCCAGCAGCCCGGGGGGGGTAGGGGCCAACGTCCTGACTTTC.

V is TRBV30 and J is TRBJ2-7, with TRBD1 matching 7 bases. V was clipped by 5 bases and J by 2 bases; unmatched bases: 6. Germline values: CDR1 GTSNPN, CDR2 SVGIG (reference sequence). This CDR3 has 13 residues. CDR3 sequence: CAWEPTGAYEQYF. The CDR3 DNA sequence: TGTGCCTGGGAACCCACAGGGGCCTACGAGCAGTACTTC.

The V and J genes are TRBV6-5 and TRBJ2-1; the D is unclear. The CDR3 loop spans 15 amino acids. V was cut by 6 bases and J by 0 bases, with 12 bases left in between. Germline values: CDR1 MNHEY, CDR2 SVGAGI. In nucleotides, the CDR3 is TGTGCCAGCAGACCGACTGATAGCTCCTACAATGAGCAGTTCTTC. This gives the protein CASRPTDSSYNEQFF.

In this sample, this clone turned up a few times. The genes are TRBV25-1 and TRBJ1-2; 7 bases line up with TRBD1. Germline V lookup: CDR1 MGHDK, CDR2 SYGVNS. The CDR3 has 13 amino acids. The junction had 5 bases not matched to a gene; V was cut back by 2 bases and J by 8 bases. For the CDR3, the DNA is TGTGCCAGCAGTGAAATCACAGGGGTCGGCTACACCTTC. Translation: CASSEITGVGYTF.

As for this clone: The sample contains more than one DNA sequence encoding this CDR3. The chain has TRBV7-9 and TRBJ2-6; D possibly corresponds to TRBD2 (5 bases). The CDR3 loop spans 15 amino acids. Deletions cut 6 bases from V and 4 bases from J, with 13 bases between. Germline assignment: CDR1 SEHNR and CDR2 FQNEAQ (reference sequence). The CDR3 region has the DNA TGTGCCAGCAGTCAAGTGGGGAGCGGGGCCAACGTCCTGACTTTC. Its protein product is CASSQVGSGANVLTF.

This sequence joins TRBV11-1 and TRBJ1-2, with 12 nucleotides matching TRBD1. CDR1 SGHAT and CDR2 FQDESV come from the germline V gene (reference sequence). This CDR3 is 15 amino acids long. The V segment lost 5 bases and the J segment 4 bases; nucleotides outside the gene matches: 5. CDR3 loop: CASSLGTGGGYGYTF. The CDR3 bases are TGTGCCAGCAGCCTCGGGACAGGGGGCGGCTATGGCTACACCTTC.

In this sample, this clone turned up once. The chain combines TRBV29-1 with TRBJ1-2; 8 bases agree with TRBD1. CDR1 and CDR2 (germline): SQVTM, ANQGSEA. The CDR3 contains 12 residues. Trimming at V came to 8 bases and at J to 8 bases, leaving 10 bases not matched to a gene. The CDR3 DNA reads TGCAGCTCGGACAGGGCGGGGGGGGGCTACACCTTC. Translated, it gives CSSDRAGGGYTF.

This chain connects TRBV27 to TRBJ2-3, with D perhaps TRBD1 (6 bases). Between the trimmed V and J ends, which lost 1 base and 5 bases, there was a span of 10 bases. CDR3 size: 14 residues. In germline, CDR1 is MNHEY, CDR2 SMNVEV (reference sequence). The CDR3 DNA sequence: TGTGCCAGCAGTTTATACAGGGTGGGAGATACGCAGTATTTT. It translates to CASSLYRVGDTQYF.

V is TRBV7-2 and J is TRBJ2-1; unclear D gene. Germline CDR1 and CDR2: SGHTA and FQGNSA. This CDR3 spans 13 amino acids. V lost 2 bases, J lost 7 bases, and 9 bases lay in between. CDR3 sequence (DNA): TGTGCCAGCAGCTTAATGTTCCAAAATGAGCAGTTCTTC. Translating it yields CASSLMFQNEQFF.

This clone was observed a few times. The rearrangement uses TRBV7-9 and TRBJ2-2; no definite D call. This CDR3 has 12 amino acids. CDR1 is SEHNR, CDR2 FQNEAQ, per germline (reference sequence). Trimming stripped 5 bases from V and 8 bases from J, with 9 bases between. The CDR3 protein is CASSPPGGELFF. CDR3 nucleotides: TGTGCCAGCAGCCCGCCCGGTGGGGAGCTGTTTTTT.

A few counts support this clone. In the same sample, other DNA sequences code for this CDR3. The chain links TRBV5-1 to TRBJ2-1; TRBD1 agrees at 7 bases. Germline V gives CDR1 SGHRS, CDR2 YFSETQ. V was clipped by 0 bases and J by 1 base; unmatched bases: 1. CDR3 size: 15 residues. The CDR3 DNA reads TGCGCCAGCAGCTTGGGACAGGGATCCTACAATGAGCAGTTCTTC. This encodes CASSLGQGSYNEQFF.

To note about this clone: The conserved closing phenylalanine or tryptophan is absent in this CDR3, likely reflecting a read error. The chain carries TRBV5-4 and TRBJ2-7, with D possibly being TRBD1 (6 bases). Trimming stripped 4 bases from V and 0 bases from J, with 8 bases between. Germline V CDR1 and CDR2: SGHNT, YYREEE (reference sequence). The CDR3 is 13 amino acids. The CDR3 is CASSKDSSYEQYL. Here the CDR3 DNA reads TGTGCCAGCAGCAAGGACAGCTCCTACGAGCAGTACCTC.

This chain links TRBV2 with TRBJ1-5; the D gene is possibly TRBD1 (6 bases). The CDR3 sequence is 18 residues long. Germline lookup yields CDR1 SNHLY and CDR2 FYNNEI. V gave up 2 bases and J gave up 3 bases, with 20 bases separating them. The CDR3 nucleotides are TGTGCCAGCAGTGAACTGGGGGCAGTTTCCCGAGCCAATCAGCCCCAGCATTTT. It specifies CASSELGAVSRANQPQHF.

The chain has TRBV9 and TRBJ2-6; TRBD2 matches at 8 bases. This CDR3 region has 17 residues. Germline lookup yields CDR1 SGDLS and CDR2 YYNGEE. J lost 2 bases, V lost 2 bases, and 6 bases had no gene match. CDR3 nucleotides: TGTGCCAGCAGCGTGGGGCGGGAGGCCCCTGGGGCCAACGTCCTGACTTTC. The encoded protein is CASSVGREAPGANVLTF.

The chain employs TRBV5-6 and TRBJ1-5; D perhaps matches TRBD1 (6 bases). V was shortened by 0 bases and J by 4 bases, with 14 bases between the two germline ends. Germline V CDR1 and CDR2: SGHDT, YYEEEE. The CDR3 runs 16 residues. The CDR3 DNA follows: TGTGCCAGCAGCTTGGGGCGGCAGGGGTGGAATCAGCCCCAGCATTTT. This encodes CASSLGRQGWNQPQHF.

The rearrangement uses TRBV28 and TRBJ2-5; D might be TRBD2 (5 bases). This CDR3 is built from 14 residues. The germline CDR1 and CDR2 sequences are MDHEN and SYDVKM. Trimming shortened V by 1 base and J by 5 bases, and 11 bases separated the two germline ends. The CDR3 reads CASSLSGGGETQYF. CDR3 nucleotides: TGTGCCAGCAGTTTATCAGGAGGTGGGGAGACCCAGTACTTC.

In DNA, the CDR3 is TGCGCCAGCAGGAGCTCGACAGGTTTGTTTGGCACTGAAGCTTTCTTT. Translation: CASRSSTGLFGTEAFF. The chain carries TRBV10-1 and TRBJ1-1; D possibly corresponds to TRBD1 (6 bases). Trimming cost V 6 bases and J 4 bases, with 21 bases left between them. The CDR3 covers 16 residues. Germline CDR1 WNHNN, CDR2 SYGVQD (reference sequence).

This clone was found once. The chain uses TRBV18 and TRBJ1-6, with TRBD1 identical over 8 bases. The length of the CDR3 is 17 residues. Trimming cost V 2 bases and J 7 bases; bases outside gene matches: 10. The germline V gene has CDR1 KGHSH and CDR2 LQKENI. CDR3 sequence: CASSPGIGQGANSPLHF. The CDR3, as DNA: TGTGCCAGCTCACCAGGGATCGGCCAGGGGGCGAATTCACCCCTCCACTTT. Complete variable domain (other parts from reference TRBV18 and TRBJ1-6): NAGVMQNPRHLVRRRGQEARLRCSPMKGHSHVYWYRQLPEEGLKFMVYLQKENIIDESGMPKERFSAEFPKEGPSILRIQQVVRGDSAAYFCASSPGIGQGANSPLHFGNGTRLTVT.